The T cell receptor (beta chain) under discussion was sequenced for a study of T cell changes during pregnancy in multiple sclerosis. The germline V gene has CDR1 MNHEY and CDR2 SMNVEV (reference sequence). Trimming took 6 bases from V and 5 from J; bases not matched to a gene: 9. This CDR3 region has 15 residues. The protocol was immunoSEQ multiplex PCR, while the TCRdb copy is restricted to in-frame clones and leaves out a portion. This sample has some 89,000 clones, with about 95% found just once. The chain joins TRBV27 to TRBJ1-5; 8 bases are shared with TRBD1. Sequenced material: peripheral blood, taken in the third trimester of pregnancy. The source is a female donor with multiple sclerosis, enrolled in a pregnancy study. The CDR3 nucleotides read TGTGCCAGCAGCCTCCGGGACAGGCGGTATCAGCCCCAGCATTTT. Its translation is CASSLRDRRYQPQHF.